Included here is one T cell receptor (beta chain) sequence, with context. Its target is unknown. This entry comes from a study of cytomegalovirus exposure and HLA in healthy donors. The study's findings and limits: A few V segments could not be told apart, such as TRBV6-2 and TRBV6-3, and were left out. The authors reported that TCR beta sequences could predict HLA-A and HLA-B alleles. These predictions were accurate for most subjects in the first cohort.

The CDR3 covers 16 residues. Germline V gene lookup returns CDR1 LNHDA and CDR2 SQIVND (reference sequence). The germline V and J ends were trimmed by 8 bases and 5 bases, with 24 bases remaining between them. Amplification used 60 Vbeta primers and 13 Jbeta primers. Method: immunoSEQ multiplex PCR; TCRdb's copy keeps in-frame clones and lacks some. Of 95,000 to 150,000 clones listed, roughly 70% are singletons. The chain is built from TRBV19 and TRBJ1-1, with D maybe TRBD1 (5 bases). The receptor was derived from a man aged 35 to 55 in good health and CMV-seropositive. Sequencing was done on a sample of PBMCs. This CDR3 reads CASPPSGTVTGTEAFF. The DNA for the CDR3 is TGTGCCAGTCCACCTTCCGGGACTGTAACGGGGACTGAAGCTTTCTTT. Full variable domain (missing parts from reference TRBV19 and TRBJ1-1): DGGITQSPKYLFRKEGQNVTLSCEQNLNHDAMYWYRQDPGQGLRLIYYSQIVNDFQKGDIAEGYSVSREKKESFPLTVTSAQKNPTAFYLCASPPSGTVTGTEAFFGQGTRLTVV.